Following are 25 T cell receptor beta chains from one sample sequenced in a study of blood T cell repertoires in COVID-19. Repertoires were generated with immunoSEQ multiplex PCR, while TCRdb's copy carries only in-frame clones and drops some. The sample contains 350,000 or so clones, 92% of which appear only once. The sample taken for sequencing was PBMCs or T cells enriched from blood (not recorded which). The receptor set was obtained from a woman in her 30s who had recovered from COVID-19.

The table lists this clone with a count of one. V is TRBV28 and J is TRBJ2-5; the match to TRBD2 covers 9 bases. The V gene's germline CDR1 is MDHEN and CDR2 SYDVKM. This CDR3 comprises 15 residues. The V gene end was trimmed by 4 bases and the J gene end by 1 base; junction bases not matched to a gene: 4. CDR3 loop: CASSSSRGGQETQYF. DNA for the CDR3: TGTGCCAGCAGTTCCTCGCGGGGGGGCCAAGAGACCCAGTACTTC.

The genes are TRBV5-6 and TRBJ1-1; 8 nucleotides agree with TRBD1. CDR1 and CDR2 from the germline V gene are SGHDT and YYEEEE. The CDR3 is 13 residues long. J was trimmed by 6 bases and V by 0 bases; bases with no gene match: 1. CDR3 sequence: CASSLVQGAEAFF. The CDR3 region has the DNA TGTGCCAGCAGCTTGGTACAGGGGGCTGAAGCTTTCTTT.

CDR3 protein: CASRQGPPVQQPQHF. The CDR3 nucleotides are TGTGCCAGCAGACAGGGGCCACCGGTACAGCAGCCCCAGCATTTT. The chain couples TRBV6-5 to TRBJ1-5, with TRBD1 identical over 7 bases. CDR1 and CDR2 from the germline V gene are MNHEY and SVGAGI. The CDR3 covers 15 residues. V lost 6 bases to trimming and J lost 7 bases; unmatched junction nucleotides: 12.

This clone was picked up one time. V and J are TRBV6-5 and TRBJ1-5, with 7 bases fitting TRBD1. The germline V gene encodes CDR1 MNHEY and CDR2 SVGAGI. The V segment lost 6 bases and the J segment 4 bases; nucleotides outside the gene matches: 6. CDR3 length equals 14 residues. Written as DNA, the CDR3 is TGTGCCAGCAGCGATACAGGGGCAAATCAGCCCCAGCATTTT. Residues: CASSDTGANQPQHF.

The chain combines TRBV21-1 with TRBJ1-3; TRBD1, the table's D call, was not compared with the DNA. TRBV21-1 is annotated as a pseudogene. This CDR3 spans 20 amino acids. In DNA, the CDR3 is TGTGCCAGCAGCAAAGAGCGAGGGGTTGAACAGGGTCTATCTGGAAACACCATATATTTT. Amino acids: CASSKERGVEQGLSGNTIYF.

V gene TRBV12-3 or TRBV12-4 combines with J gene TRBJ1-1; D unclear. The V and J ends lost 4 bases and 5 bases respectively, with 5 bases between them. This CDR3 contains 11 residues. The CDR3 loop is CASSSRTEAFF. The DNA for the CDR3 is TGTGCCAGCAGTTCTCGGACTGAAGCTTTCTTT.

The V and J genes are TRBV7-2 and TRBJ1-2; D unclear. This CDR3 region has 12 residues. CDR1 and CDR2 from the germline V gene are SGHTA and FQGNSA. Trimming pared 1 base from V and 8 bases from J, leaving 8 bases between. The CDR3: CASSLDTGGYTF. The DNA of the CDR3 is TGTGCCAGCAGCTTAGACACGGGGGGCTACACCTTC.

This clone has just a few counts. This sequence joins TRBV10-1 and TRBJ1-5, with D perhaps TRBD1 (5 bases). This CDR3 region has 13 residues. V lost 2 bases, J lost 4 bases, and 6 bases lay in between. Germline V CDR1 and CDR2: WNHNN, SYGVQD (reference sequence). DNA for the CDR3: TGCGCCAGCAGTGAGAAGGGGAATCAGCCCCAGCATTTT. Its protein product is CASSEKGNQPQHF.

V and J are TRBV5-8 and TRBJ2-1; 11 bases are a match to TRBD2. With V trimmed by 2 bases and J by 7 bases, 5 bases remained unmatched. CDR3 size: 15 residues. The germline V gene encodes CDR1 SGHTS and CDR2 YDEGEE. CDR3: CASSFRLAGTNEQFF. The CDR3 DNA reads as TGTGCCAGCAGCTTCCGACTAGCGGGAACGAATGAGCAGTTCTTC.

The chain uses TRBV29-1 and TRBJ1-2; D gene uncertain. Germline assignment: CDR1 SQVTM and CDR2 ANQGSEA. CDR3 length equals 12 residues. The germline V and J ends were trimmed by 3 bases and 2 bases, with 7 bases remaining between them. This CDR3 is CSVESINYGYTF. Written as DNA, the CDR3 is TGCAGCGTTGAGTCAATCAACTATGGCTACACCTTC. The entire variable domain, with the rest obtained from reference TRBV29-1 and TRBJ1-2, is as follows: SAVISQKPSRDICQRGTSLTIQCQVDSQVTMMFWYRQQPGQSLTLIATANQGSEATYESGFVIDKFPISRPNLTFSTLTVSNMSPEDSSIYLCSVESINYGYTFGSGTRLTVV.

The chain uses TRBV9 and TRBJ2-5, with D possibly TRBD1 on 5 matching bases. The CDR3 totals 16 residues. Germline CDR1 SGDLS, CDR2 YYNGEE. With 0 bases removed from V and 2 bases from J, the gap between germline ends came to 14 bases. Written as DNA, the CDR3 is TGTGCCAGCAGCGTAGCTCCTGGGGCTGCTCAAGAGACCCAGTACTTC. Amino acids: CASSVAPGAAQETQYF.

The chain recombines TRBV9 with TRBJ2-7, with 8 bases identical to TRBD2. From germline, CDR1 is SGDLS and CDR2 YYNGEE. The CDR3 is 17 amino acids. Losses at the gene ends were 3 bases for V and 3 bases for J; bases not matched to a gene: 14. This CDR3 is CASSDNLRGTSLYEQYF. The CDR3 DNA reads TGTGCCAGCAGCGACAACCTTAGGGGGACTAGTCTCTACGAGCAGTACTTC.

Regarding this clone: This sample includes further DNA sequences coding for the same CDR3. The V and J genes are TRBV6-1 and TRBJ1-5, with TRBD1 matching 7 bases. Trimming removed 2 bases from V and 2 bases from J; junction bases left unmatched: 3. Germline CDR1 is MNHNS and CDR2 is SASEGT. CDR3 size: 15 residues. CDR3 protein: CASSETTGGNQPQHF. CDR3 DNA sequence: TGTGCCAGCAGTGAAACTACAGGGGGCAATCAGCCCCAGCATTTT.

J is TRBJ1-1 and V is TRBV7-6, with D perhaps TRBD1 (5 bases). The V gene's germline CDR1 is SGHVS and CDR2 FNYEAQ. CDR3 size: 13 residues. Trimming stripped 3 bases from V and 4 bases from J, with 9 bases between. The CDR3 loop is CASSLGGATEAFF. CDR3 nucleotides: TGTGCCAGCAGCTTGGGGGGAGCCACTGAAGCTTTCTTT.

The chain has TRBV4-1 and TRBJ1-2, with unresolved D. V shed 4 bases and J shed 5 bases, with 11 bases lying between them. Germline V gene lookup returns CDR1 MGHRA and CDR2 YSYEKL. The CDR3 runs to 13 residues. Written as DNA, the CDR3 is TGCGCCAGCAGCCTCCAGCGCCAGTATGGCTACACCTTC. Amino acid sequence: CASSLQRQYGYTF.

This chain uses TRBV5-1 with TRBJ1-1, with a tentative D call TRBD1 (6 bases). This CDR3 comprises 12 residues. Germline V lookup: CDR1 SGHRS, CDR2 YFSETQ. V lost 0 bases and J lost 9, with 9 bases in between. In DNA form, the CDR3 reads TGCGCCAGCAGCTTGGAACAGGGACAAGCTTTCTTT. It translates to CASSLEQGQAFF. Complete variable domain (other parts from reference TRBV5-1 and TRBJ1-1): KAGVTQTPRYLIKTRGQQVTLSCSPISGHRSVSWYQQTPGQGLQFLFEYFSETQRNKGNFPGRFSGRQFSNSRSEMNVSTLELGDSALYLCASSLEQGQAFFGQGTRLTVV.

V and J are TRBV28 and TRBJ1-1; D is perhaps TRBD1 (5 bases). The V end lost 5 bases, the J end lost 7 bases, and 17 bases lay between the germline ends. This CDR3 is built from 14 residues. Germline values: CDR1 MDHEN, CDR2 SYDVKM. The CDR3 region is CASSHMGGIDEAFF. CDR3 in DNA: TGTGCCAGCAGTCATATGGGGGGTATTGATGAAGCTTTCTTT.

The sample holds many counts of this clone. The gene calls are TRBV29-1 and TRBJ2-1; 15 bases agree with TRBD2. CDR1 is SQVTM and CDR2 is ANQGSEA in the germline V gene. CDR3 length: 15 amino acids. Trimming cost V 4 bases and J 9 bases; bases outside gene matches: 7. CDR3 sequence: CSVGPGLAGGSEQFF. CDR3 DNA sequence: TGCAGCGTTGGACCGGGACTAGCGGGAGGCTCTGAGCAGTTCTTC.

The chain is built from TRBV3-1 (or the pseudogene TRBV3-2) and TRBJ2-5; the D gene is possibly TRBD2 (5 bases). From germline, CDR1 is LGHDT and CDR2 YNNKEL (reference sequence). V lost 8 bases and J lost 7, with 14 bases in between. This CDR3 is 12 amino acids long. CDR3 sequence reads: CASRGAPGTQYF. The CDR3, as DNA: TGTGCCAGCCGGGGAGCCCCAGGGACCCAGTACTTC.

In its sample, this clone was seen once. The J gene is TRBJ2-7, the V gene TRBV4-2; 13 bases align to TRBD2. This CDR3 region has 17 residues. CDR1 LGHNA and CDR2 YNFKEQ come from the germline V gene. After removal of 4 bases from V and 1 base from J, the junction contained 7 bases not matched to a gene. The CDR3 coding sequence is TGTGCCAGCAGCCCACGGACTAGCGGGAGTTCGTCCTACGAGCAGTACTTC. This codes for CASSPRTSGSSSYEQYF.

The chain combines TRBV19 with TRBJ2-1, with 8 bases identical to TRBD2. Unmatched junction bases numbered 8, after V lost 5 bases and J lost 5 bases. CDR1 and CDR2 (germline): LNHDA, SQIVND (reference sequence). The CDR3 has 15 amino acids. The CDR3 region is CASSFGSGIHNEQFF. The DNA of the CDR3 is TGTGCCAGTAGTTTCGGTAGCGGGATCCACAATGAGCAGTTCTTC.

The J gene is TRBJ2-5, the V gene TRBV7-2, with 11 bases fitting TRBD1. The V gene's germline CDR1 is SGHTA and CDR2 FQGNSA. The CDR3 has 16 amino acids. The V segment lost 5 bases and the J segment 5 bases; nucleotides outside the gene matches: 10. The CDR3 bases are TGTGCCAGCAGCGGACCGGGACAGGGGGTGAGGGAGACCCAGTACTTC. It translates to CASSGPGQGVRETQYF.

V gene TRBV7-2 combines with J gene TRBJ1-2; no firm D call. Between the trimmed V and J ends, which lost 8 bases and 4 bases, there was a span of 11 bases. This CDR3 is 12 amino acids long. The germline CDR1 and CDR2 sequences are SGHTA and FQGNSA. CDR3 in DNA: TGTGCCAGCCCGCGGGGAGGCTATGGCTACACCTTC. It codes for CASPRGGYGYTF. Filled out from reference TRBV7-2 and TRBJ1-2, the complete variable domain reads GAGVSQSPSNKVTEKGKDVELRCDPISGHTALYWYRQSLGQGLEFLIYFQGNSAPDKSGLPSDRFSAERTGGSVSTLTIQRTQQEDSAVYLCASPRGGYGYTFGSGTRLTVV.

For the CDR3, the DNA is TGTGCCAGCTCACCAGGAACAGGATGGAACTATGGCTACACCTTC. It is translated as CASSPGTGWNYGYTF. The genes are TRBV18 and TRBJ1-2; weak D call: TRBD1 (5 bases). The CDR3 has 15 residues. Germline V gene lookup returns CDR1 KGHSH and CDR2 LQKENI. The V and J ends lost 2 bases and 2 bases respectively, with 12 bases between them.

A word on this clone: Germline and junction disagree at one end, which may indicate a read error. The rearrangement uses TRBV7-7 and TRBJ2-5, with TRBD1 matching 7 bases. Per the germline V gene, CDR1 is SSHAT and CDR2 is FNYEAQ (reference sequence). This CDR3 contains 13 residues. CDR3 nucleotide sequence: TGTGCTAGCAGCTTAGACAGGGTCGAGACCCAGTACTTC. It specifies CASSLDRVETQYF. Full variable domain (missing parts from reference TRBV7-7 and TRBJ2-5): GAGVSQSPRYKVTKRGQDVTLRCDPISSHATLYWYQQALGQGPEFLTYFNYEAQPDKSGLPSDRFSAERPEGSISTLTIQRTEQRDSAMYRCASSLDRVETQYFGPGTRLLVL.